This T cell receptor (beta chain) is from a study of CD8 T cell repertoires and HIV-1 epitope variants. In the study overall: Enriched T cells were co-cultured with equal numbers of autologous T cell-negative antigen-presenting cells. An uncultured baseline aliquot held 1M T cells. Study-level findings and limits: The assay identified only TCR beta chains of antigen-proliferating T cells. The TAALDMSHF plasma variant had no responses, unlike KF9 (about 5 clonotypes) and HW9 (one).

Profiling relied on immunoSEQ multiplex PCR, and the TCRdb table lists in-frame clones only, not all of them. The sample consists of about 5,000 clones, roughly 69% of them appearing once. Points on this clone: Its specificity is unknown.

The germline V gene has CDR1 LNHDA and CDR2 SQIVND (reference sequence). There are 14 residues in the CDR3. V dropped 5 bases and J dropped 4; count of bases not matched to a gene: 7. V is TRBV19 and J is TRBJ2-7; 8 bases align to TRBD2. Sequenced input: cultured CD8+ T cells derived from PBMCs. The TCR was taken from a male donor with HIV. CDR3 coding DNA: TGTGCCAGTAGTTTTGCGAGCGGGAGTTACGAGCAGTACTTC. This translates into CASSFASGSYEQYF.